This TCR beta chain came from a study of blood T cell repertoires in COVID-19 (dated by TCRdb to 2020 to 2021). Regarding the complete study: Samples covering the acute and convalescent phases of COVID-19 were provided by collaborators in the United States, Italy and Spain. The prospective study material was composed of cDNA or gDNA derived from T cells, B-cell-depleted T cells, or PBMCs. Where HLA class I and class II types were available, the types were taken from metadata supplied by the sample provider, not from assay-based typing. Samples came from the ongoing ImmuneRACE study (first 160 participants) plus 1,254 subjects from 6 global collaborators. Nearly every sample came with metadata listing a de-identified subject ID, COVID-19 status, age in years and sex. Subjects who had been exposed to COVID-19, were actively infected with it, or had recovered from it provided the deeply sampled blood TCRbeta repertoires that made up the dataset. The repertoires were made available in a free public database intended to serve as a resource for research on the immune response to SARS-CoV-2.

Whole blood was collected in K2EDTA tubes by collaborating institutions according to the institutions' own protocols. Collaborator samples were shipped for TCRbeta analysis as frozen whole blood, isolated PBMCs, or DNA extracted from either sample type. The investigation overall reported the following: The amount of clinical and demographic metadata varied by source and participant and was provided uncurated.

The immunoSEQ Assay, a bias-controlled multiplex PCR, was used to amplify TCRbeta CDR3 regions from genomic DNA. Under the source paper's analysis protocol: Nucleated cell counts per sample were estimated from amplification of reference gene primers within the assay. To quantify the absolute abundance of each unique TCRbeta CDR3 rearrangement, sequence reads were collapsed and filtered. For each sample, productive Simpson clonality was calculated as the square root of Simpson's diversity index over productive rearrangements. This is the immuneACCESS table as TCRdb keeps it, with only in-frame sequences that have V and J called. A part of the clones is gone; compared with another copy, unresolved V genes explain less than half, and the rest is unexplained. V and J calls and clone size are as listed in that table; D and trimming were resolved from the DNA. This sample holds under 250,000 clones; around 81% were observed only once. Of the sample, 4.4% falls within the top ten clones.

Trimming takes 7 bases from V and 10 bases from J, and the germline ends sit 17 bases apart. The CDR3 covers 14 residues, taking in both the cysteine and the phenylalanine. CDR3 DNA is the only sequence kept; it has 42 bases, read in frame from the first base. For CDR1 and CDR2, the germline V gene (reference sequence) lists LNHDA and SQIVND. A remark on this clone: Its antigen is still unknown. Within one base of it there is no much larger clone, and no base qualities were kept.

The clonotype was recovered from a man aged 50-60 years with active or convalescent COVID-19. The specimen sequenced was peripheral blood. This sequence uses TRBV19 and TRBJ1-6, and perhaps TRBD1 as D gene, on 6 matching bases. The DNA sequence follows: TGTGCCAGTACCTTACAGGGCATGGTATCACCCCTCCACTTT. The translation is CASTLQGMVSPLHF.